Presented here are 18 T cell receptor beta chains from one specimen sequenced in a study of T cell repertoires in cytomegalovirus infection. TCRdb called the reads again in MiXCR, with one record for every CDR3 protein. The sample has approximately 140,000 distinct CDR3 sequences, 5% to 6.5% seen once. The sample consisted of PBMCs. The receptors were sampled from a human donor in good health (CMV status not recorded). Some clones in this sample may be carry-over from other donors' samples.

In its sample, this clonotype was seen many times. The chain carries TRBV4-1 and TRBJ1-1, with D tentatively TRBD1 (6 bases). The ends were cut back, 0 bases at V and 3 bases at J, with 17 bases in the middle. Germline lookup yields CDR1 MGHRA and CDR2 YSYEKL. CDR3 length equals 17 residues. Here the CDR3 DNA reads TGCGCCAGCAGCCAAGATGGGGGGCCAAGGGTATACACTGAAGCTTTCTTT. Its protein is CASSQDGGPRVYTEAFF.

This clonotype has a count of ten or more. The CDR3 DNA is TGTGCCAGTAGTATGACAGGGGAGGACACTGAAGCTTTCTTT. It codes for CASSMTGEDTEAFF. V usage is TRBV19 and J usage is TRBJ1-1; 8 bases are a match to TRBD1. With 3 bases clipped from V and 3 bases from J, the junction kept 3 bases outside the gene matches. The CDR3 is made up of 14 amino acids. Per germline, CDR1 LNHDA and CDR2 SQIVND (reference sequence).

This clonotype was seen at least ten times. This chain links TRBV7-2 with TRBJ1-2; D not certain. Trimming removed 1 base from V and 4 bases from J, with 16 bases in between. The CDR3 runs 16 residues. Germline V CDR1 and CDR2: SGHTA, FQGNSA. The CDR3 reads CASSLGAQILFYGYTF. The CDR3 DNA is TGTGCCAGCAGCTTAGGCGCCCAGATCCTCTTCTATGGCTACACCTTC.

This clonotype was seen repeatedly, ten times or more. The chain links TRBV4-3 to TRBJ1-2; D remains unclear. This CDR3 is 14 amino acids long. Trimming took 4 bases from V and 4 from J, leaving 13 bases between them. Germline values: CDR1 LGHNA, CDR2 YSLEER. The CDR3 sequence: CASSRDFTSYGYTF. The DNA of the CDR3 is TGCGCCAGCAGCCGAGATTTTACGTCCTATGGCTACACCTTC.

The CDR3 reads CAISEFHTGELFF. CDR3 DNA: TGTGCCATCAGTGAGTTTCACACCGGGGAGCTGTTTTTT. The chain employs TRBV10-3 and TRBJ2-2; D gene unclear. The CDR3 covers 13 residues. V was pared by 1 base and J by 3 bases, with 3 bases between. In germline, CDR1 is ENHRY, CDR2 SYGVKD.

In its sample, this clonotype was seen many times. In DNA form, the CDR3 reads TGTGCCAGCAGTCAACAAGAGAACAAAAACATTCAGTACTTC. Protein product: CASSQQENKNIQYF. J is TRBJ2-4 and V is TRBV12-3 or TRBV12-4; unclear D gene. This CDR3 has 14 amino acids. V was pared by 5 bases and J by 3 bases, with 11 bases between.

This clonotype was counted only a few times. J is TRBJ2-1 and V is TRBV6-6; no reliable D call. Germline values: CDR1 MNHNY, CDR2 SVGAGI (reference sequence). CDR3 size: 15 residues. Trimming shortened V by 5 bases and J by 5 bases, and 16 bases separated the two germline ends. CDR3 in amino acids: CASSLFPGRNNEQFF. The CDR3 bases are TGTGCCAGCAGTCTCTTCCCGGGCCGTAACAATGAGCAGTTCTTC.

This clonotype came up many times. The chain uses TRBV7-2 and TRBJ1-1; D ambiguous. The germline CDR1 and CDR2 sequences are SGHTA and FQGNSA. The CDR3 runs 14 residues. The V end lost 0 bases, the J end lost 3 bases, and 8 bases lay between the germline ends. CDR3 bases: TGTGCCAGCAGCTTAGCCTGGGTTTACACTGAAGCTTTCTTT. Its translation is CASSLAWVYTEAFF.

The rearrangement links TRBV7-9 to TRBJ1-1; the match to TRBD1 covers 10 bases. CDR3 length: 15 amino acids. The V gene's germline CDR1 is SEHNR and CDR2 FQNEAQ (reference sequence). V lost 5 bases, J lost 5 bases, and 8 bases stayed unmatched. CDR3 in amino acids: CASSPRDRGRTEAFF. In nucleotides, the CDR3 is TGTGCCAGCAGCCCCCGGGACAGGGGAAGGACTGAAGCTTTCTTT.

Worth noting for this clonotype: This sequence may be a read error, since a much larger clone differs from it by one base. The chain is built from TRBV5-1 and TRBJ2-7, with D perhaps TRBD1 (5 bases). Looked up from germline, CDR1 is SGHRS and CDR2 is YFSETQ. The CDR3 loop spans 13 amino acids. V lost 6 bases, J lost 4 bases, and 14 bases lay in between. The CDR3 DNA follows: TGCGCCAGCACTTCACAGGTGGCTTACGAGCAGTACTTC. This codes for CASTSQVAYEQYF.

This clonotype was counted ten times or more. V and J are TRBV2 and TRBJ1-2; D is possibly TRBD1 (5 bases). V was shortened by 1 base and J by 1 base, with 7 bases between the two germline ends. From germline, CDR1 is SNHLY and CDR2 FYNNEI. CDR3 length: 14 residues. The CDR3, as DNA: TGTGCCAGCAGTGAAGGACAGATTAACTATGGCTACACCTTC. Translated: CASSEGQINYGYTF.

The V and J genes are TRBV15 and TRBJ2-7, with 11 nucleotides matching TRBD2. The CDR3 has 15 residues. Losses at the gene ends were 1 base for V and 4 bases for J; bases not matched to a gene: 3. CDR1 and CDR2 (germline): LNHNV, YYDKDF (reference sequence). DNA for the CDR3: TGTGCCACCAGCAGAGTAGCGGGGGGGCGGTACGAGCAGTACTTC. It specifies CATSRVAGGRYEQYF. The whole variable domain, remainder taken from reference TRBV15 and TRBJ2-7, is DAMVIQNPRYQVTQFGKPVTLSCSQTLNHNVMYWYQQKSSQAPKLLFHYYDKDFNNEADTPDNFQSRRPNTSFCFLDIRSPGLGDTAMYLCATSRVAGGRYEQYFGPGTRLTVT.

This clonotype occurred many times. The rearrangement uses TRBV12-3 or TRBV12-4 and TRBJ1-3; D gene ambiguous. This CDR3 comprises 15 residues. The V and J ends lost 6 bases and 0 bases respectively, with 12 bases between them. The CDR3 reads CASRKTSRSGNTIYF. CDR3 sequence (DNA): TGTGCCAGCAGAAAAACCTCCCGCTCTGGAAACACCATATATTTT.

In its sample, this clonotype was seen many times. The rearrangement uses TRBV7-2 and TRBJ1-5, with D maybe TRBD1 (6 bases). Per germline, CDR1 SGHTA and CDR2 FQGNSA. V was shortened by 4 bases and J by 0 bases, with 13 bases between the two germline ends. The CDR3 is made up of 16 amino acids. CDR3 in DNA: TGTGCCAGCAGCTGGACGGGACAACTTAGCAATCAGCCCCAGCATTTT. The encoded protein is CASSWTGQLSNQPQHF.

This clonotype showed up many times. The chain is built from TRBV29-1 and TRBJ1-1, with 8 positions matching TRBD1. Per the germline V gene, CDR1 is SQVTM and CDR2 is ANQGSEA. J was trimmed by 1 base and V by 4 bases; bases with no gene match: 2. The CDR3 runs to 13 residues. The CDR3 coding sequence is TGCAGCGTTGGACAGGGGCAGAACACTGAAGCTTTCTTT. It codes for CSVGQGQNTEAFF.

This clonotype ranks as medium-sized. The chain carries TRBV7-8 and TRBJ1-1; possible D gene TRBD1, 5 bases. Germline loops: CDR1 SGHVS, CDR2 FQNEAQ. The CDR3 length is 15 residues. Trimming left V 4 bases short and J 6 bases short, with 18 bases between. CDR3 in amino acids: CASSSNPRQGSEAFF. In DNA, the CDR3 is TGTGCCAGCAGCTCCAACCCCCGGCAGGGCTCTGAAGCTTTCTTT.

The chain uses TRBV14 and TRBJ1-1, with a tentative D call TRBD1 (5 bases). This CDR3 has 18 residues. Germline V gives CDR1 SGHDN, CDR2 FVKESK. V was trimmed by 4 bases and J by 7 bases, leaving 28 bases between them. The CDR3 region is CASSPSYKLLRGQIEAFF. DNA for the CDR3: TGTGCCAGCAGCCCGAGTTATAAACTTTTGAGGGGCCAAATTGAAGCTTTCTTT.

This clonotype was seen many times. J is TRBJ2-1 and V is TRBV7-9, with a weak D call TRBD1 (6 bases). The V gene lost 5 bases and the J gene lost 8 bases, with 19 bases spanning the gap. The germline gives CDR1 SEHNR, CDR2 FQNEAQ (reference sequence). This CDR3 contains 15 residues. As DNA, the CDR3 is TGTGCCAGCAGCACTAGAGGGGGATGGGGCCATGAGCAGTTCTTC. It yields the protein CASSTRGGWGHEQFF.